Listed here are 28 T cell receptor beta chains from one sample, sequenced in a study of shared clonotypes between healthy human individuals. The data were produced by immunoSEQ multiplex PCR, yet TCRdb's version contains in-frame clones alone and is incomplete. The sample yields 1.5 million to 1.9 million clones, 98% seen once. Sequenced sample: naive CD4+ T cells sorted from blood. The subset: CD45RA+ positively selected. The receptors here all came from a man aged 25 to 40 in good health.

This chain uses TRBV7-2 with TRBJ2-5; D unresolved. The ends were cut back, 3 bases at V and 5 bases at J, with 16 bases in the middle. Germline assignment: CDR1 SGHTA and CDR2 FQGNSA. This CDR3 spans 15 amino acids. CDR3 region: CASSLRPIAPETQYF. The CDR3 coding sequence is TGTGCCAGCAGCTTGAGACCCATCGCCCCGGAGACCCAGTACTTC.

DNA for the CDR3: TGTGCCAGCAGCTTTTGGAGGGATCCCCGGGAGCAGTATTTT. This encodes CASSFWRDPREQYF. This chain links TRBV5-4 with TRBJ2-3; TRBD2 might be the D (6 bases). The CDR3 length is 14 residues. From germline, CDR1 is SGHNT and CDR2 YYREEE (reference sequence). The V and J ends lost 2 bases and 11 bases respectively, with 18 bases between them.

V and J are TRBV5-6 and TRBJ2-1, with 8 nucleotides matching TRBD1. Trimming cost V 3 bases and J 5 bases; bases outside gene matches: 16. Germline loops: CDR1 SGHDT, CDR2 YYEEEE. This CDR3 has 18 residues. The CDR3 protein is CASSWDRSPGQWDNEQFF. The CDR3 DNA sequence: TGTGCCAGCAGCTGGGACAGGTCTCCGGGACAGTGGGACAATGAGCAGTTCTTC.

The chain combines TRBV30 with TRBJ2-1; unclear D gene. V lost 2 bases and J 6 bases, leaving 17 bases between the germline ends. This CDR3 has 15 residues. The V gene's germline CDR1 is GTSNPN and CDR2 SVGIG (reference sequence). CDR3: CAWSHLLWALNEQFF. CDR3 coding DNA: TGTGCCTGGAGTCACCTCTTATGGGCTCTCAATGAGCAGTTCTTC.

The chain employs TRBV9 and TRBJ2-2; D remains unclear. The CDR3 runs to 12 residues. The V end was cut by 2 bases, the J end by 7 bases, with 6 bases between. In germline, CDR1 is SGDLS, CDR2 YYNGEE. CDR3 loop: CASSVSDGELFF. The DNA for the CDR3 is TGTGCCAGCAGCGTTTCGGACGGGGAGCTGTTTTTT. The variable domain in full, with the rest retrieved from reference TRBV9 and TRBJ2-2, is DSGVTQTPKHLITATGQRVTLRCSPRSGDLSVYWYQQSLDQGLQFLIQYYNGEERAKGNILERFSAQQFPDLHSELNLSSLELGDSALYFCASSVSDGELFFGEGSRLTVL.

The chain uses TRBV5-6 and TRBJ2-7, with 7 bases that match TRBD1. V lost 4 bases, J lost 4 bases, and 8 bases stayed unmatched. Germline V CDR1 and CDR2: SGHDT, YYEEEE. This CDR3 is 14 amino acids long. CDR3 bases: TGTGCCAGCAGCCCGAGACAGGGTTCTTACGAGCAGTACTTC. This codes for CASSPRQGSYEQYF.

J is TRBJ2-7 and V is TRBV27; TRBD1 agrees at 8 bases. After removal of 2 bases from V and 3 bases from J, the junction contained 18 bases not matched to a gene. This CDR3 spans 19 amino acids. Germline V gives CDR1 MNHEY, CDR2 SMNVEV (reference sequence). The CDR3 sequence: CASSLGLSRGRGTIYEQYF. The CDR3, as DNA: TGTGCCAGCAGTTTAGGGTTAAGCAGGGGGCGAGGGACGATCTACGAGCAGTACTTC.

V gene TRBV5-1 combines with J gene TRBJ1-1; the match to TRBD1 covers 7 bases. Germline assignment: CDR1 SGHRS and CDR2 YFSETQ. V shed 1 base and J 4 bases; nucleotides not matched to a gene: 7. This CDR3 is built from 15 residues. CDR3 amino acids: CASSLRGGALTEAFF. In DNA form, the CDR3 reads TGCGCCAGCAGCTTGAGAGGGGGCGCGCTCACTGAAGCTTTCTTT.

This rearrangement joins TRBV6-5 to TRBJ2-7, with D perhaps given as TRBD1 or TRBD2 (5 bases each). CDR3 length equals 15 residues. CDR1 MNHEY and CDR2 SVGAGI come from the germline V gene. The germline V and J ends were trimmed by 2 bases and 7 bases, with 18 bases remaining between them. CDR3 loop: CASSYTGALTGEQYF. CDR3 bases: TGTGCCAGCAGTTACACCGGGGCCTTGACGGGTGAGCAGTACTTC.

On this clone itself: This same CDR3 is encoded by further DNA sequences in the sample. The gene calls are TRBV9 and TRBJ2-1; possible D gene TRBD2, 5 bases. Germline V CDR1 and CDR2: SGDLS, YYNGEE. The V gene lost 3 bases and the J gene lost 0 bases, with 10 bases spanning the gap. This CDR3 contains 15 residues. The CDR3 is CASSGSGSSYNEQFF. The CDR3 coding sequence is TGTGCCAGCAGCGGAAGCGGAAGCTCCTACAATGAGCAGTTCTTC.

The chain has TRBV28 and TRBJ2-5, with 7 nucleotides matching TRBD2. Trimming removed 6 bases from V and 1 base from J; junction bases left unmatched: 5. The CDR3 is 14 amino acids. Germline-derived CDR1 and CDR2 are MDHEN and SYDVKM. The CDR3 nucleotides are TGTGCCAGCAGCACTCCGGGGGGCCAAGAGACCCAGTACTTC. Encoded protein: CASSTPGGQETQYF.

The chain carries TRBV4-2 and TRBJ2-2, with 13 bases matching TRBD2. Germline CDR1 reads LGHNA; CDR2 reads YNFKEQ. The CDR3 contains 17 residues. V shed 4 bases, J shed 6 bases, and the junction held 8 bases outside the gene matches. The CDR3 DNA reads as TGTGCCAGCAGCCCCGCCCCCGGACTAGCGGGAGCCGGGGAGCTGTTTTTT. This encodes CASSPAPGLAGAGELFF.

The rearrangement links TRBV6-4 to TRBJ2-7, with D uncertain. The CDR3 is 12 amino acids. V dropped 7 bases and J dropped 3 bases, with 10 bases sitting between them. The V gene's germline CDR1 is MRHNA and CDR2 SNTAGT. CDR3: CASKRLLYEQYF. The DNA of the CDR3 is TGTGCCAGCAAGCGTCTCCTCTACGAGCAGTACTTC.

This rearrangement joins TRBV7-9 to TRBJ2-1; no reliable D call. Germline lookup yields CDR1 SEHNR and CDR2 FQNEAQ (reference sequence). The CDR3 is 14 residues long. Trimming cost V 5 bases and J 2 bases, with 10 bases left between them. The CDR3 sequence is CASSPGVAYNEQFF. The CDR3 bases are TGTGCCAGCAGCCCCGGTGTGGCCTACAATGAGCAGTTCTTC.

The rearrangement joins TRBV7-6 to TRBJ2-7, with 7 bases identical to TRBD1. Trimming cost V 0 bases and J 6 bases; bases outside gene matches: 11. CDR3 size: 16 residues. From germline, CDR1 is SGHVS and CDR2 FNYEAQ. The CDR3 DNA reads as TGTGCCAGCAGCTTAGCCGTATCACAGGGGTTAGGCGAGCAGTACTTC. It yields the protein CASSLAVSQGLGEQYF.

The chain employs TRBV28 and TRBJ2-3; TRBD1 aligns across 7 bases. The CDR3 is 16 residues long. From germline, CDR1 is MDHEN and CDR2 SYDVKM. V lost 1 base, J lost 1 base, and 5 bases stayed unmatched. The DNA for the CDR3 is TGTGCCAGCAGTTTATTCGGGACAGTTCGCACAGATACGCAGTATTTT. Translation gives CASSLFGTVRTDTQYF.

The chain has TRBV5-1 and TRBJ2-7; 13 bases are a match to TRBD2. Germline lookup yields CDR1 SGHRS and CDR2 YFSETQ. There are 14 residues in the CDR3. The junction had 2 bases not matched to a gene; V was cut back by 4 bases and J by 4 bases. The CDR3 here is CASSGGLAGYEQYF. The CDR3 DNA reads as TGCGCCAGCAGCGGGGGACTAGCGGGGTACGAGCAGTACTTC.

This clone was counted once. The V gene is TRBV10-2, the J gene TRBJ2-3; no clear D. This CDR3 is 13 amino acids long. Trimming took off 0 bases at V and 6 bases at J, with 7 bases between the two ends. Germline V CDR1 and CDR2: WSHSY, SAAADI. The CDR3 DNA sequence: TGCGCCAGCAGTGAGTCCCCTCCGGATACGCAGTATTTT. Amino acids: CASSESPPDTQYF.

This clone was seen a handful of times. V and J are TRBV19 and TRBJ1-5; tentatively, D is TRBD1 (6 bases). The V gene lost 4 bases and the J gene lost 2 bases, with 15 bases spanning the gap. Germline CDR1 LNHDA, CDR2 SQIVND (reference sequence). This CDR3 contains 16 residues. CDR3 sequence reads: CASSTYRGGGNQPQHF. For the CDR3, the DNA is TGTGCCAGTAGTACCTACCGGGGGGGCGGCAATCAGCCCCAGCATTTT.

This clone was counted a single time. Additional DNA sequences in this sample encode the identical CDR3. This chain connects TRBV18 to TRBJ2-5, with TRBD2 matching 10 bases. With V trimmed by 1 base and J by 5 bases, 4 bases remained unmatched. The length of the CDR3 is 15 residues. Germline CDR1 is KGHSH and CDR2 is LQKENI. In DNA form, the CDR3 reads TGTGCCAGCTCACCACGAAGCGGGAGGGGGGAGACCCAGTACTTC. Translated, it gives CASSPRSGRGETQYF.

The CDR3 spells CASSFRGTDPYEQYF. In DNA, the CDR3 is TGTGCCAGCAGTTTCCGAGGGACAGACCCCTACGAGCAGTACTTC. The V gene is TRBV28, the J gene TRBJ2-7, with 7 bases aligning to TRBD1. This CDR3 has 15 amino acids. J was trimmed by 2 bases and V by 3 bases; bases with no gene match: 7. Germline V gene lookup returns CDR1 MDHEN and CDR2 SYDVKM. Combining the CDR3 with reference TRBV28 and TRBJ2-7 gives the whole variable domain DVKVTQSSRYLVKRTGEKVFLECVQDMDHENMFWYRQDPGLGLRLIYFSYDVKMKEKGDIPEGYSVSREKKERFSLILESASTNQTSMYLCASSFRGTDPYEQYFGPGTRLTVT.

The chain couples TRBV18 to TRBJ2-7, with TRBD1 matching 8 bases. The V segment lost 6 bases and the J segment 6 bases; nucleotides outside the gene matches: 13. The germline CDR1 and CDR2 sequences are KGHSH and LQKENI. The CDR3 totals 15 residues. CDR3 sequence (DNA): TGTGCCAGCTCCCCTATGGACAGGGTGGACTGCGAGCAGTACTTC. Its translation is CASSPMDRVDCEQYF.

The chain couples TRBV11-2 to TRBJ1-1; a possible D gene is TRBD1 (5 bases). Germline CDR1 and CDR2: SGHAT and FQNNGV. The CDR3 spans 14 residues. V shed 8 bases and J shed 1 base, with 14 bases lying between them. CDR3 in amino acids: CASGPGHPNTEAFF. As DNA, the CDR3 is TGTGCCAGCGGTCCCGGACACCCGAACACTGAAGCTTTCTTT.

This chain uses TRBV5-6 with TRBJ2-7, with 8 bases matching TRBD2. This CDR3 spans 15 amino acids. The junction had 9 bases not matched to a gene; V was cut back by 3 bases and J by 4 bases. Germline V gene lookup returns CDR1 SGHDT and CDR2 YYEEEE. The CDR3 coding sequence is TGTGCCAGCAGCTCACTAGCGGAGAAATTGTACGAGCAGTACTTC. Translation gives CASSSLAEKLYEQYF.

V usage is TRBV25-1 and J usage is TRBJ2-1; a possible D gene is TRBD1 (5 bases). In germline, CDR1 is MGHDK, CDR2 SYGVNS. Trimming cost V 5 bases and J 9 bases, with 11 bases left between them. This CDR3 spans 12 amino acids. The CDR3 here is CASSKGAGEQFF. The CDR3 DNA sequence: TGTGCCAGCAGTAAAGGGGCAGGTGAGCAGTTCTTC.

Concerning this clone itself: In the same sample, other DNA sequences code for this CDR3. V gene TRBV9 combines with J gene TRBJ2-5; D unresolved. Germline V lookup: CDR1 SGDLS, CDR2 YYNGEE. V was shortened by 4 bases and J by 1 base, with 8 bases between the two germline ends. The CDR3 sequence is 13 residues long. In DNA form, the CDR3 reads TGTGCCAGCAGCCCCCGGGCCCAAGAGACCCAGTACTTC. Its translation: CASSPRAQETQYF.

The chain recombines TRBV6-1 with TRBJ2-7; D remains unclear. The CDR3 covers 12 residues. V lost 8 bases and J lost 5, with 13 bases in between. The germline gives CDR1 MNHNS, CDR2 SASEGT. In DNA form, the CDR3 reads TGTGCCAGCGTGCGGTTTTCGGACGAGCAGTACTTC. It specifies CASVRFSDEQYF.

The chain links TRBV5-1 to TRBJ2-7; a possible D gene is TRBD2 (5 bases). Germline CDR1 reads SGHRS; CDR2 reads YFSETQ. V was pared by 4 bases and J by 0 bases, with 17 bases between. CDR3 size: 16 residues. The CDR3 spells CASSPGGVATSYEQYF. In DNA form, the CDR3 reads TGCGCCAGCAGCCCTGGTGGGGTAGCGACCTCCTACGAGCAGTACTTC. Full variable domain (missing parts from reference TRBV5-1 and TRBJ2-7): KAGVTQTPRYLIKTRGQQVTLSCSPISGHRSVSWYQQTPGQGLQFLFEYFSETQRNKGNFPGRFSGRQFSNSRSEMNVSTLELGDSALYLCASSPGGVATSYEQYFGPGTRLTVT.